The 14 T cell receptor beta chains in this list originate from one sample, sequenced in a study of cytomegalovirus exposure and HLA in healthy donors. Use of 60 Vbeta and 13 Jbeta primers characterized the PCR. Using immunoSEQ multiplex PCR, the repertoire was profiled, and TCRdb retains in-frame clones only, with some absent. This table has fewer than 200,000 clones, around 76% appearing once. Input material: PBMCs. All receptors derive from a man aged 35 to 55 in good health and CMV-seropositive.

The chain recombines TRBV18 with TRBJ2-1, with 7 nucleotides matching TRBD1. The ends lost 3 bases at V and 4 bases at J; junction bases unmatched: 6. Germline V gives CDR1 KGHSH, CDR2 LQKENI. The CDR3 is 15 amino acids. CDR3 amino acids: CASSPQETGYNEQFF. The CDR3 coding sequence is TGTGCCAGCTCACCCCAGGAGACAGGGTACAATGAGCAGTTCTTC.

The CDR3 DNA reads TGTGCCAGCAGCTCCGACAGGGGGCGCTTCTACAATGAGCAGTTCTTC. Its protein is CASSSDRGRFYNEQFF. The genes are TRBV11-2 and TRBJ2-1; 10 bases match TRBD1. The length of the CDR3 is 16 residues. The V gene end was trimmed by 4 bases and the J gene end by 3 bases; junction bases not matched to a gene: 6. Germline V gene data show CDR1 as SGHAT and CDR2 as FQNNGV.

This rearrangement joins TRBV25-1 to TRBJ1-1; D gene ambiguous. The germline V gene encodes CDR1 MGHDK and CDR2 SYGVNS. V was shortened by 8 bases and J by 7 bases, with 17 bases between the two germline ends. The CDR3 has 13 amino acids. This chain's CDR3 is CASPTGGSNEAFF. The CDR3, as DNA: TGTGCCAGCCCCACGGGAGGGAGTAATGAAGCTTTCTTT.

In DNA, the CDR3 is TGCGCCAGCAGCCACTTCACGGGGGGCACCGGGGAGCTGTTTTTT. Its translation: CASSHFTGGTGELFF. The rearrangement links TRBV4-3 to TRBJ2-2, with 7 bases matching TRBD2. The CDR3 is 15 amino acids. V gave up 3 bases and J gave up 4 bases; unmatched junction bases: 5. Germline CDR1 LGHNA, CDR2 YSLEER.

The chain couples TRBV5-1 to TRBJ2-7, with TRBD1 identical over 8 bases. The V segment lost 2 bases and the J segment 4 bases; nucleotides outside the gene matches: 8. Germline V gives CDR1 SGHRS, CDR2 YFSETQ. The CDR3 contains 15 residues. CDR3 protein: CASSLPGTGVYEQYF. CDR3 nucleotides: TGCGCCAGCAGCTTACCCGGGACAGGAGTTTACGAGCAGTACTTC.

This chain uses TRBV2 with TRBJ1-5, with 11 bases fitting TRBD1. The germline CDR1 and CDR2 sequences are SNHLY and FYNNEI. This CDR3 is built from 15 residues. Trimming at V came to 7 bases and at J to 4 bases, leaving 6 bases not matched to a gene. CDR3 loop: CASIGQGASNQPQHF. For the CDR3, the DNA is TGTGCCAGCATCGGACAGGGGGCTAGTAATCAGCCCCAGCATTTT.

The chain uses TRBV2 and TRBJ1-1; no definite D call. CDR1 is SNHLY, CDR2 FYNNEI, per germline. The CDR3 is 12 amino acids. The V end lost 7 bases, the J end lost 4 bases, and 10 bases lay between the germline ends. DNA for the CDR3: TGTGCCAGCACTCGGGTCGGCACTGAAGCTTTCTTT. Its protein is CASTRVGTEAFF.

This clone was detected only once. This chain links TRBV5-1 with TRBJ2-7, with D unclear. CDR1 and CDR2 from the germline V gene are SGHRS and YFSETQ. V was pared by 4 bases and J by 0 bases, with 14 bases between. This CDR3 is 15 amino acids long. The CDR3 sequence is CASSPQAKLSYEQYF. The DNA for the CDR3 is TGCGCCAGCAGCCCTCAGGCAAAACTCTCCTACGAGCAGTACTTC.

The chain joins TRBV4-1 to TRBJ2-7; TRBD2 matches 10 bases. Germline values: CDR1 MGHRA, CDR2 YSYEKL. V dropped 1 base and J dropped 2; count of bases not matched to a gene: 5. The CDR3 consists of 16 residues. CDR3 coding DNA: TGCGCCAGCAGCCAAGTTAGCGGGGGGAACACCTACGAGCAGTACTTC. Its protein is CASSQVSGGNTYEQYF.

The rearrangement links TRBV6-6 to TRBJ2-4, with D possibly being TRBD2 (7 bases). The ends were cut back, 4 bases at V and 15 bases at J, with 16 bases in the middle. Per germline, CDR1 MNHNY and CDR2 SVGAGI (reference sequence). The CDR3 totals 12 residues. The CDR3 loop reads CASSSGGGLSYF. For the CDR3, the DNA is TGTGCCAGCAGTTCAGGCGGGGGCTTATCGTACTTC.

This chain links TRBV6-1 with TRBJ1-4, with 8 bases lining up with TRBD1. This CDR3 contains 16 residues. The V gene end was trimmed by 5 bases and the J gene end by 5 bases; junction bases not matched to a gene: 10. Germline CDR1 MNHNS, CDR2 SASEGT. DNA for the CDR3: TGTGCCAGCAGTCAAGGACTCGGGACAGGAAATGAAAAACTGTTTTTT. Its translation: CASSQGLGTGNEKLFF.

The V gene is TRBV29-1, the J gene TRBJ1-2; D not resolved. V was clipped by 5 bases and J by 8 bases, with 12 bases between them. Germline values: CDR1 SQVTM, CDR2 ANQGSEA. This CDR3 comprises 11 residues. DNA for the CDR3: TGCAGCGTTTTACAGCTACGGGGCTACACCTTC. Protein product: CSVLQLRGYTF.

The sample holds a few counts of this clone. This chain joins TRBV18 and TRBJ1-5; 10 nucleotides line up with TRBD1. Unmatched junction bases numbered 7, after V lost 5 bases and J lost 0 bases. The CDR3 spans 17 residues. Germline V gene data show CDR1 as KGHSH and CDR2 as LQKENI. CDR3 DNA sequence: TGTGCCAGCTCAAAAATGGACAGGGGGTATAGCAATCAGCCCCAGCATTTT. Amino acids: CASSKMDRGYSNQPQHF.

J is TRBJ2-5 and V is TRBV6-6; 13 positions match TRBD2. The CDR3 extends over 16 amino acids. From germline, CDR1 is MNHNY and CDR2 SVGAGI (reference sequence). V lost 5 bases to trimming and J lost 5 bases; unmatched junction nucleotides: 8. CDR3 coding DNA: TGTGCCAGCAGTGCCACTAGCGGGGGGGCCGGGGAGACCCAGTACTTC. Encoded protein: CASSATSGGAGETQYF.